The 6 T cell receptor beta chains below all came from one sample that was sequenced in a study of OX40 agonist ivuxolimab in advanced cancers. The protocol was immunoSEQ multiplex PCR, while the TCRdb copy is restricted to in-frame clones and leaves out a portion. The sample includes some 96,000 clones, less than 95% seen only once; the top ten take 0.54%. The sample here was CD4+ or CD8+ T cells sorted from blood, taken in a trial of the OX40 agonist ivuxolimab. The source is an adult with an advanced solid tumor such as melanoma, head and neck, liver or kidney cancer.

The V and J genes are TRBV9 and TRBJ2-5; 9 bases are shared with TRBD2. This CDR3 has 15 residues. CDR1 and CDR2 (germline): SGDLS, YYNGEE. V gave up 0 bases and J gave up 2 bases; unmatched junction bases: 2. The CDR3: CASSVGLAVQETQYF. The CDR3 coding sequence is TGTGCCAGCAGCGTAGGACTAGCGGTACAAGAGACCCAGTACTTC.

V usage is TRBV6-1 and J usage is TRBJ1-1; D perhaps matches TRBD1 (5 bases). The CDR3 runs 19 residues. Germline V CDR1 and CDR2: MNHNS, SASEGT. Trimming cost V 2 bases and J 1 base, with 23 bases left between them. CDR3 residues: CASSESIIGGGGGNTEAFF. Written as DNA, the CDR3 is TGTGCCAGCAGTGAATCTATCATCGGTGGGGGGGGAGGGAACACTGAAGCTTTCTTT.

V usage is TRBV7-8 and J usage is TRBJ1-1; TRBD1 aligns across 7 bases. J was trimmed by 0 bases and V by 0 bases; bases with no gene match: 4. This CDR3 is 16 amino acids long. Germline V gene data show CDR1 as SGHVS and CDR2 as FQNEAQ. CDR3 protein: CASSLANRGLNTEAFF. The CDR3, as DNA: TGTGCCAGCAGCTTAGCGAACAGGGGACTGAACACTGAAGCTTTCTTT.

The chain uses TRBV30 and TRBJ2-2, with 10 bases lining up with TRBD1. V trimming: 2 bases; J trimming: 6 bases; junction bases outside the gene matches: 6. CDR1 GTSNPN and CDR2 SVGIG come from the germline V gene (reference sequence). This CDR3 contains 15 residues. CDR3 in amino acids: CAWSRDRGIAGELFF. Here the CDR3 DNA reads TGTGCCTGGAGTCGGGACAGGGGCATCGCCGGGGAGCTGTTTTTT.

This rearrangement joins TRBV7-2 to TRBJ2-2; D gene unclear. The V end lost 1 base, the J end lost 2 bases, and 8 bases lay between the germline ends. The V gene's germline CDR1 is SGHTA and CDR2 FQGNSA. This CDR3 has 15 residues. The CDR3: CASSLGGTNTGELFF. Here the CDR3 DNA reads TGTGCCAGCAGCTTAGGTGGAACTAACACCGGGGAGCTGTTTTTT.

The chain uses TRBV21-1 and TRBJ1-5. TRBV21-1 is given as a pseudogene. The CDR3 is 17 residues long. This CDR3 is CASSKAQTGAGGQPQHF. In DNA, the CDR3 is TGTGCCAGCAGCAAAGCACAGACTGGGGCGGGCGGCCAGCCCCAGCATTTT.